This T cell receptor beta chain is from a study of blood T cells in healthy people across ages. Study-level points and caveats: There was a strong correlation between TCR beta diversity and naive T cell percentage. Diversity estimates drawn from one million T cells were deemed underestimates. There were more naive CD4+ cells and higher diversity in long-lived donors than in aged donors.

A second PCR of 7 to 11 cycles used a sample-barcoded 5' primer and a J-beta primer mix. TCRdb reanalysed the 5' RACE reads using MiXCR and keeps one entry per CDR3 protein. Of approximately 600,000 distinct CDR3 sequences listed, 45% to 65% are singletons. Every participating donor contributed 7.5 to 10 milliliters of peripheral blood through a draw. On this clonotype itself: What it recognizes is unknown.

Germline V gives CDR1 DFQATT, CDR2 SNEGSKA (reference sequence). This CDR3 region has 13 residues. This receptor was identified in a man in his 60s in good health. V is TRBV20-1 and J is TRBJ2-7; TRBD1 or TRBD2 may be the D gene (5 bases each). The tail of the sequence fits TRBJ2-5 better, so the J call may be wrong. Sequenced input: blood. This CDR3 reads CSAAGTSMETQYF. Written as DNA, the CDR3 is TGCAGTGCCGCCGGGACGTCTATGGAGACCCAGTACTTC.